Below are 6 T cell receptor beta chains sequenced from a single sample in a study of blood T cell repertoires in COVID-19. Profiling relied on immunoSEQ multiplex PCR, and the TCRdb table lists in-frame clones only, not all of them. This table has tens of thousands of clones, 88% appearing once. The sequenced sample was peripheral blood. These receptors were collected from a human donor in a cohort sampled during active COVID-19.

This clone was recorded once. The chain's CDR3 is CASSLYRGGAVDTQYF. The CDR3 nucleotides read TGTGCCAGCAGCTTATATCGCGGGGGGGCCGTAGATACGCAGTATTTT. V gene TRBV11-2 combines with J gene TRBJ2-3, with 9 positions matching TRBD2. Germline lookup yields CDR1 SGHAT and CDR2 FQNNGV. The V segment lost 2 bases and the J segment 5 bases; nucleotides outside the gene matches: 8. This CDR3 spans 16 amino acids.

This chain uses TRBV28 with TRBJ2-1; TRBD2 agrees at 10 bases. CDR1 is MDHEN and CDR2 is SYDVKM in the germline V gene. The CDR3 sequence is 16 residues long. The V gene end was trimmed by 6 bases and the J gene end by 7 bases; junction bases not matched to a gene: 12. The CDR3 region has the DNA TGTGCCAGCAGCCCCGGGGGACTAGCGATAATAAATGAGCAGTTCTTC. Translating it yields CASSPGGLAIINEQFF.

The V call is TRBV14, the J call TRBJ2-1; 15 nucleotides match TRBD2. The V gene end was trimmed by 0 bases and the J gene end by 8 bases; junction bases not matched to a gene: 8. Germline lookup yields CDR1 SGHDN and CDR2 FVKESK. The CDR3 is 18 amino acids. For the CDR3, the DNA is TGTGCCAGCAGCCAAGAAGCCGGACTAGCGGGAGGGCCCCATGAGCAGTTCTTC. It encodes CASSQEAGLAGGPHEQFF.

The gene calls are TRBV4-1 and TRBJ2-1; 11 bases fit TRBD2. V trimming: 4 bases; J trimming: 5 bases; junction bases outside the gene matches: 4. Germline CDR1 is MGHRA and CDR2 is YSYEKL. This CDR3 region has 15 residues. CDR3 sequence: CASSPIAGGHNEQFF. CDR3 coding DNA: TGCGCCAGCAGCCCTATAGCGGGGGGGCACAATGAGCAGTTCTTC.

V gene TRBV19 combines with J gene TRBJ1-1; no firm D call. CDR1 LNHDA and CDR2 SQIVND come from the germline V gene (reference sequence). V was shortened by 10 bases and J by 10 bases, with 19 bases between the two germline ends. This CDR3 spans 12 amino acids. CDR3 nucleotide sequence: TGTGCCACCCGGGTCGTAAGCTTGGGAGCTTTCTTT. As protein: CATRVVSLGAFF. The whole variable domain, filled in from reference TRBV19 and TRBJ1-1, reads DGGITQSPKYLFRKEGQNVTLSCEQNLNHDAMYWYRQDPGQGLRLIYYSQIVNDFQKGDIAEGYSVSREKKESFPLTVTSAQKNPTAFYLCATRVVSLGAFFGQGTRLTVV.

The chain employs TRBV19 and TRBJ1-4; TRBD1 matches 7 bases. J lost 3 bases, V lost 9 bases, and 16 bases had no gene match. Germline V gene lookup returns CDR1 LNHDA and CDR2 SQIVND (reference sequence). The length of the CDR3 is 17 residues. CDR3 nucleotides: TGTGCCAGCGCCTCCGGGACAGATGTTTCGGCTAATGAAAAACTGTTTTTT. It translates to CASASGTDVSANEKLFF. Filled out from reference TRBV19 and TRBJ1-4, the complete variable domain reads DGGITQSPKYLFRKEGQNVTLSCEQNLNHDAMYWYRQDPGQGLRLIYYSQIVNDFQKGDIAEGYSVSREKKESFPLTVTSAQKNPTAFYLCASASGTDVSANEKLFFGSGTQLSVL.